The source of this T cell receptor (beta chain) is a study of blood T cells in healthy people across ages. Study details: Roughly one uniquely barcoded beta molecule per two T cells was captured.

From germline, CDR1 is MNHEY and CDR2 SVGEGT. CDR3 size: 17 residues. The ends were cut back, 6 bases at V and 1 base at J, with 22 bases in the middle. In regard to this clonotype: The target antigen is unknown.

Primed by a sample-barcoded 5' primer and a J-beta primer mix, a second PCR proceeded for roughly 6 to 12 cycles. Individual samples furnished no less than 2.5 million CDR3-containing paired-end reads apiece. A single record per CDR3 protein comes from TCRdb applying MiXCR to the 5' RACE reads. In the table there are about 940,000 distinct CDR3 sequences, roughly 43% of which are singletons. Each sample gave at least 6 million isolated PBMCs. Broader study findings: The long-lived group displayed more naive CD4+ cells, plus higher diversity, than the aged donors did.

The TCR originated in a man aged 25 to 45 in good health. Sequenced: blood. V gene TRBV6-2 or TRBV6-3 combines with J gene TRBJ2-7, with a possible D match to TRBD2 (5 bases). DNA for the CDR3: TGTGCCAGCAGCTTTTCGTCCTTCGGGAACCTATCCTACGAGCAGTACTTC. Translated, it gives CASSFSSFGNLSYEQYF.